The next 3 T cell receptor beta chains were all read from a single sample in a study of identical twins. TCRdb called the 5' RACE reads again in MiXCR, with one record for every CDR3 protein. The sample records around 1.7 million distinct CDR3 sequences, about 32% being singletons. Sequenced material: cord blood. These receptors were obtained from a newborn girl in good health.

This rearrangement joins TRBV5-1 to TRBJ1-2; no reliable D call. V was pared by 2 bases and J by 8 bases, with 10 bases between. Looked up from germline, CDR1 is SGHRS and CDR2 is YFSETQ. The CDR3 length is 12 residues. The CDR3 reads CASSLIEGGYTF. The CDR3 DNA reads TGCGCCAGCAGCTTAATTGAGGGCGGCTACACCTTC.

The rearrangement joins TRBV9 to TRBJ2-7; 7 bases agree with TRBD2. The CDR3 has 15 residues. CDR1 is SGDLS, CDR2 YYNGEE, per germline. The trim removed 4 bases at V and 4 bases at J, leaving 11 bases unmatched. CDR3 sequence (DNA): TGTGCCAGCAGCCCGGTTCAGCGGGATGGGTACGAGCAGTACTTC. Protein: CASSPVQRDGYEQYF. The variable domain in full, completed from reference TRBV9 and TRBJ2-7, reads DSGVTQTPKHLITATGQRVTLRCSPRSGDLSVYWYQQSLDQGLQFLIQYYNGEERAKGNILERFSAQQFPDLHSELNLSSLELGDSALYFCASSPVQRDGYEQYFGPGTRLTVT.

The chain employs TRBV5-4 and TRBJ2-1, with D perhaps assigned TRBD1 or TRBD2 (6 bases each). The DNA end lines up better with TRBJ2-7; the J call may be wrong. This CDR3 is 14 amino acids long. Germline CDR1 SGHNT, CDR2 YYREEE (reference sequence). The CDR3 nucleotides are TGTGCCAGCCTCCCGGGGGCGGATTACAATGAGCAGTACTTC. This gives the protein CASLPGADYNEQYF.